Listed below are T cell receptor beta chains from one sample, sequenced in a study of early T cells in non-severe SARS-CoV-2 infection. TCRdb fed the 5' RACE reads into MiXCR, producing one record per CDR3 protein. The sample holds roughly 40,000 distinct CDR3 sequences, over 4% seen once. The sample taken for sequencing was whole blood. These TCRs come from an adult who was a healthcare worker with PCR-confirmed SARS-CoV-2 infection or an uninfected control (not recorded which). CDR3s leave out the opening cysteine and the closing phenylalanine or tryptophan.

j_call v_call cdr3_aa
TRBJ2-3 TRBV7-6 ASSPGSGTDTQY
TRBJ2-5 TRBV7-2 ASSFERGQETQY
TRBJ1-2 TRBV5-8 ASSLWSGDGYT
TRBJ2-5 TRBV2 ASRGPGQQETQY
TRBJ2-7 TRBV4-3 ASSQFRTSGGVYEQY
TRBJ2-7 TRBV20-1 SAKIGLAGGSSYEQY
TRBJ2-7 TRBV11-2 ASSFTRSYEQY
TRBJ1-6 TRBV7-2 ASSTRQGSPLH
TRBJ1-5 TRBV7-2 ASSSGQPYQPQH
TRBJ1-4 TRBV30 AWSQTLAGEKLF
TRBJ1-2 TRBV7-6 ASSLEAAGYGYT
TRBJ2-1 TRBV6-5 ASLGRGGHEQF